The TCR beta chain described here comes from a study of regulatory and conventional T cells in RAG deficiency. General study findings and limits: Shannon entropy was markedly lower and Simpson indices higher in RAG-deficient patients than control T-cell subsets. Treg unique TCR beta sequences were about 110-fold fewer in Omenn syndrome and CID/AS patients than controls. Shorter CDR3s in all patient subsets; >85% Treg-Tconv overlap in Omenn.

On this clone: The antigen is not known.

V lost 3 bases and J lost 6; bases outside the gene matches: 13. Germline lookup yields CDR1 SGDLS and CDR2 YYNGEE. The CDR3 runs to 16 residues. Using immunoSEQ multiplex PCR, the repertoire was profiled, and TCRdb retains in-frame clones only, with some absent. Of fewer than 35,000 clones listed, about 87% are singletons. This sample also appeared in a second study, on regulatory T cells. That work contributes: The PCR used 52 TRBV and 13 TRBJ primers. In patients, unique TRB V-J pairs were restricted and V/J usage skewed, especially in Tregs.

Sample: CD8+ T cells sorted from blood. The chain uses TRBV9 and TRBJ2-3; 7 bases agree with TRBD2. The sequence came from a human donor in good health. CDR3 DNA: TGTGCCAGCAGCGGCAGGGTCAGCGGGGAAGGGGATACGCAGTATTTT. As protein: CASSGRVSGEGDTQYF.